Following are 29 T cell receptor beta chains from one sample sequenced in a study of T cells in Graves' hyperthyroidism and ophthalmopathy (dated by TCRdb to the late 2010s). Library preparation employed multiplex PCR. The sequencer listed for this sample is Illumina HiSeq 2000. The TCR beta CDR3 regions were amplified from the RNA transcripts. The TCR CDR3 was subjected to a first round of RT-PCR using the HTBI primer set and the Qiagen OneStep RT-PCR kit. TCRdb trimmed the raw reads at Q25, called clones with MiXCR and kept productive beta chains. Each CDR3 protein appears once, grouped with its most common genes and DNA. In all, the sample holds about 270,000 distinct CDR3 sequences, and around 22% of those were seen once. The ten largest clones represent approximately 60% of the sample. Sequencing was carried out using blood. These receptors all stem from a man in his thirties or forties with Graves' ophthalmopathy.

The chain uses TRBV5-1 and TRBJ2-7; D may be TRBD1 (5 bases). CDR3 length equals 12 residues. V dropped 3 bases and J dropped 9 bases, with 13 bases sitting between them. Looked up from germline, CDR1 is SGHRS and CDR2 is YFSETQ. This chain's CDR3 is CASSSDSRGQYF. The CDR3 DNA is TGCGCCAGCAGCTCCGACAGCCGAGGGCAGTACTTC.

As regards this clonotype: This may come from a read error, since a much larger clone is one base off. This chain connects TRBV3-1 to TRBJ2-3; D not resolved. This CDR3 has 13 amino acids. V was clipped by 3 bases and J by 7 bases, with 11 bases between them. CDR1 LGHDT and CDR2 YNNKEL come from the germline V gene (reference sequence). The CDR3 DNA reads TGTGCCAGCAGCCAGTTAGGGCCACATACGCAGTATTTT. It yields the protein CASSQLGPHTQYF.

The genes are TRBV9 and TRBJ2-3; D might be TRBD2 (5 bases). The CDR3 sequence is 14 residues long. Trimming left V 6 bases short and J 4 bases short, with 15 bases between. The V gene's germline CDR1 is SGDLS and CDR2 YYNGEE. The CDR3 sequence is CASNNGEGSDTQYF. The CDR3 nucleotides read TGTGCCAGCAATAACGGGGAAGGGTCAGATACGCAGTATTTT.

The table lists this clonotype with a few counts. The genes are TRBV20-1 and TRBJ1-3; TRBD1 matches 7 bases. CDR1 and CDR2 (germline): DFQATT, SNEGSKA (reference sequence). The junction had 8 bases not matched to a gene; V was cut back by 5 bases and J by 4 bases. The CDR3 is 14 residues long. The CDR3 DNA sequence: TGCAGTGCTTCCTGGGACAGCAACGGAAACACCATATATTTT. Translating gives CSASWDSNGNTIYF.

The chain has TRBV27 and TRBJ2-7, with D possibly TRBD2 on 5 matching bases. The CDR3 spans 16 residues. CDR1 and CDR2 (germline): MNHEY, SMNVEV (reference sequence). The V end lost 3 bases, the J end lost 3 bases, and 18 bases lay between the germline ends. CDR3 sequence (DNA): TGTGCCAGCAGTTTCCGGGCCCCGGGGTTGGGCTACGAGCAGTACTTC. Translated, it gives CASSFRAPGLGYEQYF.

The V call is TRBV6-5, the J call TRBJ2-7; the match to TRBD1 covers 7 bases. CDR1 MNHEY and CDR2 SVGAGI come from the germline V gene. The CDR3 runs 15 residues. After removal of 0 bases from V and 2 bases from J, the junction contained 4 bases not matched to a gene. The CDR3: CASSYSGQTTYEQYF. In DNA, the CDR3 is TGTGCCAGCAGTTACTCGGGACAGACCACCTACGAGCAGTACTTC.

In regard to this clonotype: A much larger clone sits a single nucleotide away, making a read error possible. The rearrangement uses TRBV12-3 or TRBV12-4 and TRBJ2-7, with 7 bases identical to TRBD2. The CDR3 is 14 residues long. The J segment lost 4 bases and the V segment lost 8 bases, leaving 11 bases of the junction unmatched. The CDR3, as DNA: TGTGCCAGCGTCCTACCGGGGGGAAGGTACGAGCAGTACTTC. This gives the protein CASVLPGGRYEQYF.

The CDR3 coding sequence is TGTGCCAGCTCACCTTCCTCATTTACCGACAGCAATCAGCCCCAGCATTTT. The encoded protein is CASSPSSFTDSNQPQHF. The rearrangement joins TRBV18 to TRBJ1-5; no definite D call. Germline CDR1 KGHSH, CDR2 LQKENI. This CDR3 is built from 17 residues. V was shortened by 3 bases and J by 1 base, with 16 bases between the two germline ends.

The rearrangement uses TRBV7-9 and TRBJ2-7; TRBD1 is a possible D gene (6 bases). Per the germline V gene, CDR1 is SEHNR and CDR2 is FQNEAQ (reference sequence). This CDR3 spans 14 amino acids. V shed 8 bases and J shed 3 bases, with 17 bases lying between them. The CDR3: CASSPDSRFYEQYF. The CDR3 DNA is TGTGCCAGCTCCCCGGACAGCCGTTTCTACGAGCAGTACTTC. The complete variable domain, with remaining parts taken from reference TRBV7-9 and TRBJ2-7, reads DTGVSQNPRHKITKRGQNVTFRCDPISEHNRLYWYRQTLGQGPEFLTYFQNEAQLEKSRLLSDRFSAERPKGSFSTLEIQRTEQGDSAMYLCASSPDSRFYEQYFGPGTRLTVT.

This clonotype was counted at least ten times. This sequence joins TRBV30 and TRBJ1-2; D perhaps matches TRBD1 (5 bases). Germline loops: CDR1 GTSNPN, CDR2 SVGIG (reference sequence). The CDR3 is made up of 14 amino acids. V was pared by 2 bases and J by 2 bases, with 12 bases between. The CDR3, as DNA: TGTGCCTGGAGTCCGGGACTGAAAAACTATGGCTACACCTTC. Translated, it gives CAWSPGLKNYGYTF.

The chain employs TRBV25-1 and TRBJ1-1; D is uncertain. Germline-derived CDR1 and CDR2 are MGHDK and SYGVNS. The CDR3 spans 16 residues. V was shortened by 1 base and J by 0 bases, with 12 bases between the two germline ends. DNA of the CDR3: TGTGCCAGCAGTGAATTTCACGGACGGGTGAACACTGAAGCTTTCTTT. This encodes CASSEFHGRVNTEAFF.

This clonotype appeared many times. A read error may produce the germline difference seen at one junction end. The CDR3: CASTLGQANYGYTF. CDR3 bases: TGTGCCAGCACCTTGGGACAGGCGAACTATGGCTACACCTTC. The V call is TRBV5-6, the J call TRBJ1-2, with 8 bases fitting TRBD1. The CDR3 loop spans 14 amino acids. From germline, CDR1 is SGHDT and CDR2 YYEEEE.

The chain couples TRBV5-1 to TRBJ2-1; D is undetermined. V was shortened by 1 base and J by 6 bases, with 8 bases between the two germline ends. The CDR3 has 13 amino acids. Germline CDR1 is SGHRS and CDR2 is YFSETQ. The CDR3 is CASSLYAVNEQFF. DNA for the CDR3: TGCGCCAGCAGCTTGTATGCAGTCAATGAGCAGTTCTTC.

This clonotype was counted at least ten times. The chain carries TRBV7-9 and TRBJ2-3; possible D gene TRBD1, 5 bases. With 5 bases removed from V and 7 bases from J, the gap between germline ends came to 10 bases. The CDR3 has 12 residues. The germline V gene has CDR1 SEHNR and CDR2 FQNEAQ (reference sequence). The CDR3 reads CASSPLDNTQYF. The CDR3, as DNA: TGTGCCAGCAGCCCCCTGGACAATACGCAGTATTTT.

This clonotype was seen more than once but under ten times. The chain has TRBV6-1 and TRBJ1-2, with D possibly TRBD1 on 6 matching bases. The germline CDR1 and CDR2 sequences are MNHNS and SASEGT. The CDR3 has 14 amino acids. Trimming removed 5 bases at V and 6 bases at J, with 16 bases between. The CDR3 spells CASSSGDRFNGYTF. As DNA, the CDR3 is TGTGCCAGCAGTTCCGGCGACAGGTTCAATGGCTACACCTTC.

The chain is built from TRBV5-1 and TRBJ1-1; a possible D gene is TRBD1 (5 bases). V lost 5 bases to trimming and J lost 3 bases, with 14 bases between them. Germline CDR1 and CDR2: SGHRS and YFSETQ. The CDR3 totals 14 residues. CDR3 residues: CASRYQGGDTEAFF. Written as DNA, the CDR3 is TGCGCCAGCAGATACCAGGGAGGGGACACTGAAGCTTTCTTT. Together with reference TRBV5-1 and TRBJ1-1, the CDR3 gives the full variable domain: KAGVTQTPRYLIKTRGQQVTLSCSPISGHRSVSWYQQTPGQGLQFLFEYFSETQRNKGNFPGRFSGRQFSNSRSEMNVSTLELGDSALYLCASRYQGGDTEAFFGQGTRLTVV.

The chain uses TRBV9 and TRBJ2-2; tentative D call: TRBD2 (6 bases). V was trimmed by 0 bases and J by 3 bases, leaving 9 bases between them. The CDR3 has 15 residues. Germline loops: CDR1 SGDLS, CDR2 YYNGEE. The CDR3 here is CASSVGSGDTGELFF. CDR3 sequence (DNA): TGTGCCAGCAGCGTAGGATCGGGGGACACCGGGGAGCTGTTTTTT.

CDR3 sequence reads: CASSPSRDGANVLTF. The CDR3 DNA is TGTGCCAGCTCACCAAGTAGGGACGGGGCCAACGTCCTGACTTTC. The chain couples TRBV18 to TRBJ2-6, with D perhaps given as TRBD1 or TRBD2 (5 bases each). The V gene's germline CDR1 is KGHSH and CDR2 LQKENI. Trimming cost V 2 bases and J 4 bases, with 9 bases left between them. The CDR3 totals 15 residues.

This clonotype was seen a few times. The chain is built from TRBV29-1 and TRBJ2-5, with 7 nucleotides matching TRBD2. Germline CDR1 and CDR2: SQVTM and ANQGSEA. The length of the CDR3 is 15 residues. J gave up 0 bases and V 2 bases, and 6 bases lay outside the gene matches. The CDR3 reads CSVEWASGDQETQYF. The CDR3 region has the DNA TGCAGCGTTGAATGGGCTAGCGGAGACCAAGAGACCCAGTACTTC.

This clonotype was recorded at least ten times. The V call is TRBV11-3, the J call TRBJ2-7, with D possibly being TRBD1 or TRBD2 (5 bases each). CDR3 length: 13 amino acids. From germline, CDR1 is SGHNT and CDR2 YENEEA. V lost 6 bases, J lost 6 bases, and 15 bases lay in between. CDR3 bases: TGTGCCAGCAGTCCCGGGACCCCGTTCGAGCAGTACTTC. Its protein is CASSPGTPFEQYF.

This clonotype was seen a handful of times. CDR3 residues: CASSQGMTPNTEAFF. CDR3 sequence (DNA): TGTGCCAGCAGCCAGGGGATGACACCGAACACTGAAGCTTTCTTT. V usage is TRBV14 and J usage is TRBJ1-1, with D hard to call. CDR3 size: 15 residues. With 3 bases removed from V and 1 base from J, the gap between germline ends came to 12 bases. Germline CDR1 SGHDN, CDR2 FVKESK.

This chain uses TRBV2 with TRBJ1-1, with 8 bases aligning to TRBD1. The CDR3 length is 15 residues. Germline loops: CDR1 SNHLY, CDR2 FYNNEI. The V and J ends lost 7 bases and 6 bases, in that order; junction bases with no gene match: 13. CDR3 DNA sequence: TGTGCCAGCAAGGACAGGGCCGTAATTGGGGCTGAAGCTTTCTTT. Residues: CASKDRAVIGAEAFF.

The chain uses TRBV4-1 and TRBJ2-3; D unresolved. Germline V CDR1 and CDR2: MGHRA, YSYEKL. V lost 6 bases to trimming and J lost 2 bases, with 15 bases between them. There are 15 residues in the CDR3. The CDR3: CASRSIKKNTDTQYF. The CDR3 DNA reads as TGCGCCAGCAGATCGATCAAGAAGAACACAGATACGCAGTATTTT.

The chain joins TRBV7-2 to TRBJ2-1; D gene unclear. This CDR3 has 15 residues. The V and J ends lost 1 base and 2 bases respectively, with 9 bases between them. Germline V gene sequence: CDR1 SGHTA, CDR2 FQGNSA. The CDR3 DNA sequence: TGTGCCAGCAGCTTAGACGGCAGTACCTACAATGAGCAGTTCTTC. This translates into CASSLDGSTYNEQFF.

In this sample, this clonotype turned up a few times. The chain employs TRBV24-1 and TRBJ2-3; 11 bases are shared with TRBD2. The CDR3 sequence is 15 residues long. CDR1 KGHDR and CDR2 SFDVKD come from the germline V gene. Trimming at V came to 3 bases and at J to 9 bases, leaving 7 bases not matched to a gene. The CDR3 protein is CATSDITGLAETQYF. The CDR3 DNA reads TGTGCCACCAGTGATATCACGGGACTAGCGGAAACGCAGTATTTT.

V gene TRBV10-3 combines with J gene TRBJ1-1; 7 bases are shared with TRBD1. Losses at the gene ends were 6 bases for V and 2 bases for J; bases not matched to a gene: 12. This CDR3 spans 16 amino acids. Per the germline V gene, CDR1 is ENHRY and CDR2 is SYGVKD. CDR3 sequence (DNA): TGTGCCATCAGGGGGCAGGGGACAGTAGCAAACACTGAAGCTTTCTTT. Translated: CAIRGQGTVANTEAFF.

V is TRBV29-1 and J is TRBJ1-2; TRBD1 might be the D (6 bases). Trimming left V 7 bases short and J 11 bases short, with 17 bases between. The CDR3 extends over 11 amino acids. Per the germline V gene, CDR1 is SQVTM and CDR2 is ANQGSEA. This chain's CDR3 is CSAPGQRIYTF. Here the CDR3 DNA reads TGCAGCGCGCCGGGACAACGAATATACACCTTC.

This sequence joins TRBV4-1 and TRBJ2-3; D is unclear. V dropped 0 bases and J dropped 5 bases, with 12 bases sitting between them. The CDR3 length is 15 residues. Germline V CDR1 and CDR2: MGHRA, YSYEKL. CDR3 DNA sequence: TGCGCCAGCAGCCAAGATTCCCTTACCAAAGATACGCAGTATTTT. Its protein product is CASSQDSLTKDTQYF.

In its sample, this clonotype was seen many times. This chain links TRBV28 with TRBJ2-5, with TRBD1 identical over 10 bases. The CDR3 extends over 17 amino acids. The V and J ends lost 7 bases and 3 bases, in that order; junction bases with no gene match: 14. Germline assignment: CDR1 MDHEN and CDR2 SYDVKM. The CDR3 sequence: CASTTGRGQGNEETQYF. The CDR3 nucleotides read TGTGCCAGCACCACGGGCCGGGGACAGGGGAACGAAGAGACCCAGTACTTC.